This TCR beta chain came from a study of blood T cell repertoires in COVID-19. Study in general: The United States, Italy and Spain provided the acute and convalescent COVID-19 samples. Sources were T cells, B-cell-depleted T cells, or PBMCs; the material itself was cDNA or gDNA.

Germline V gene data show CDR1 as SGHTA and CDR2 as FQGNSA. This CDR3 has 13 residues. Trimming took 5 bases from V and 9 from J, leaving 14 bases between them. Authors' data handling: By means of reference gene primer amplification, nucleated cell counts were estimated. The repertoire was sequenced with immunoSEQ multiplex PCR; TCRdb's copy has only in-frame clones and lacks some. The DNA was the basis for D and trimming; V, J and clone size are from that table. This sample carries 130,000 or so clones, about four fifths of them seen once, and the ten largest clones take more than 1.5%. The chain links TRBV7-2 to TRBJ1-5; D may be TRBD1 (6 bases). Sequencing was performed on peripheral blood. The clonotype was recovered from a human donor in a cohort sampled during active COVID-19. DNA of the CDR3: TGTGCCAGCAGCCCCGAGGGGGTACGGCCCCAGCATTTT. Translated, it gives CASSPEGVRPQHF.